This T cell receptor beta chain was captured in a study of control samples from healthy donors and cancer patients. The CDR3 totals 14 residues. Germline CDR1 reads LNHDA; CDR2 reads SQIVND (reference sequence). V shed 0 bases and J 4 bases; nucleotides not matched to a gene: 1. Data came from immunoSEQ multiplex PCR; TCRdb stores just in-frame clones and leaves some out. The repertoire holds about 55,000 clones, with roughly 95% as singletons. What was sequenced was blood. V and J are TRBV19 and TRBJ2-5; 8 positions match TRBD1. The clonotype originates from a woman aged 18-30 years in good health. CDR3 DNA: TGTGCCAGTAGTATAGATACAGGGGGAGAGACCCAGTACTTC. Translation gives CASSIDTGGETQYF.